Shown below are 27 T cell receptor beta chains from a single sample sequenced in a study of blood T cell repertoires in COVID-19. TCRdb's copy holds only in-frame clones and misses some; the assay was immunoSEQ multiplex PCR. The sample contains some 340,000 clones, 65% to 85% of which appear only once. The sequenced sample consisted of peripheral blood. Every receptor here comes from a man aged 30 to 45 with active or convalescent COVID-19.

The chain has TRBV5-1 and TRBJ1-4, with D maybe TRBD1 (5 bases). Germline lookup yields CDR1 SGHRS and CDR2 YFSETQ. The CDR3 length is 14 residues. V lost 3 bases, J lost 3 bases, and 9 bases lay in between. This CDR3 reads CASSSDNSNEKLFF. CDR3 coding DNA: TGCGCCAGCAGCTCGGACAACTCTAATGAAAAACTGTTTTTT.

J is TRBJ2-3 and V is TRBV5-1, with 11 nucleotides matching TRBD2. Germline trimming cut 2 bases from V and 5 bases from J; bases unmatched to any gene: 7. Germline lookup yields CDR1 SGHRS and CDR2 YFSETQ. CDR3 length: 16 amino acids. The CDR3 sequence is CASSFSTSGTGDTQYF. CDR3 nucleotide sequence: TGCGCCAGCAGCTTTTCGACTAGCGGGACGGGAGATACGCAGTATTTT.

The chain is built from TRBV10-1 and TRBJ2-3, with 8 positions matching TRBD2. This CDR3 has 19 residues. The germline V gene encodes CDR1 WNHNN and CDR2 SYGVQD (reference sequence). V lost 0 bases, J lost 2 bases, and 13 bases stayed unmatched. CDR3 coding DNA: TGCGCCAGCAGTGAGTCGACTCGACGGGGGGGCCTCCCCACAGATACGCAGTATTTT. Translation: CASSESTRRGGLPTDTQYF.

The genes are TRBV30 and TRBJ2-5, with D perhaps matching TRBD1 (6 bases). V shed 2 bases and J shed 1 base, with 8 bases lying between them. CDR1 is GTSNPN and CDR2 is SVGIG in the germline V gene (reference sequence). This CDR3 has 13 amino acids. CDR3 in DNA: TGTGCCTGGAGTTTGGACAGCCAAGAGACCCAGTACTTC. As protein: CAWSLDSQETQYF.

V is TRBV5-8 and J is TRBJ1-2; maybe TRBD1 (5 bases). CDR1 is SGHTS and CDR2 is YDEGEE in the germline V gene. The V end lost 5 bases, the J end lost 3 bases, and 17 bases lay between the germline ends. The CDR3 length is 15 residues. DNA of the CDR3: TGTGCCAGCAGAAATGGTGGCTGGGGCGACTATGGCTACACCTTC. Its protein product is CASRNGGWGDYGYTF.

The genes are TRBV12-3 or TRBV12-4 and TRBJ1-5; no reliable D call. V was clipped by 2 bases and J by 3 bases, with 5 bases between them. CDR3 length: 13 residues. The CDR3 bases are TGTGCCAGCAGTTTATGGCCCAATCAGCCCCAGCATTTT. Translated, it gives CASSLWPNQPQHF.

The genes are TRBV19 and TRBJ2-7, with D possibly TRBD2 on 6 matching bases. V dropped 5 bases and J dropped 3 bases, with 17 bases sitting between them. This CDR3 has 15 amino acids. CDR1 and CDR2 (germline): LNHDA, SQIVND (reference sequence). The CDR3 nucleotides are TGTGCCAGTAGTCTCTCGGGAGCAGTCCTCTACGAGCAGTACTTC. This encodes CASSLSGAVLYEQYF.

V is TRBV30 and J is TRBJ2-2, with D maybe TRBD1 (5 bases). The CDR3 is 15 residues long. Germline values: CDR1 GTSNPN, CDR2 SVGIG (reference sequence). V dropped 4 bases and J dropped 3 bases, with 15 bases sitting between them. The CDR3 DNA reads TGTGCCTGGAATACGGACAACATCTACACCGGGGAGCTGTTTTTT. Its protein product is CAWNTDNIYTGELFF.

In its sample, this clone was seen once. The chain joins TRBV18 to TRBJ2-7, with TRBD1 matching over 7 bases. The germline gives CDR1 KGHSH, CDR2 LQKENI. With 3 bases clipped from V and 3 bases from J, the junction kept 2 bases outside the gene matches. This CDR3 comprises 13 residues. As DNA, the CDR3 is TGTGCCAGCTCACCGGGACAGCACTACGAGCAGTACTTC. Protein product: CASSPGQHYEQYF. Full variable domain (remainder filled in from reference TRBV18 and TRBJ2-7): NAGVMQNPRHLVRRRGQEARLRCSPMKGHSHVYWYRQLPEEGLKFMVYLQKENIIDESGMPKERFSAEFPKEGPSILRIQQVVRGDSAAYFCASSPGQHYEQYFGPGTRLTVT.

The chain uses TRBV11-3 and TRBJ1-2; a weak D match, TRBD1 (6 bases). The CDR3 covers 15 residues. The V gene's germline CDR1 is SGHNT and CDR2 YENEEA. The V gene lost 1 base and the J gene lost 4 bases, with 13 bases spanning the gap. The CDR3 sequence: CASSLGLGAFYGYTF. The CDR3 DNA reads TGTGCCAGCAGCTTAGGGCTGGGGGCCTTCTATGGCTACACCTTC. Together with reference TRBV11-3 and TRBJ1-2, the CDR3 gives the full variable domain: EAGVVQSPRYKIIEKKQPVAFWCNPISGHNTLYWYLQNLGQGPELLIRYENEEAVDDSQLPKDRFSAERLKGVDSTLKIQPAELGDSAVYLCASSLGLGAFYGYTFGSGTRLTVV.

This clone was counted once. The rearrangement links TRBV6-6 to TRBJ2-7; 10 nucleotides match TRBD2. Germline CDR1 is MNHNY and CDR2 is SVGAGI (reference sequence). V was clipped by 6 bases and J by 2 bases; unmatched bases: 4. CDR3 length: 14 residues. CDR3 protein: CASRGTSDTYEQYF. The CDR3 DNA sequence: TGTGCCAGCAGAGGGACTAGCGACACCTACGAGCAGTACTTC.

The chain is built from TRBV7-3 and TRBJ2-3; perhaps TRBD1 as D (5 bases). Trimming took 3 bases from V and 2 from J, leaving 12 bases between them. The CDR3 runs to 15 residues. Germline CDR1 SGHTA, CDR2 FQGTGA. The CDR3 DNA follows: TGTGCCAGCAGCTTGAATGGGGCGTTCACAGATACGCAGTATTTT. Its translation: CASSLNGAFTDTQYF.

The chain combines TRBV7-2 with TRBJ1-5; tentatively, D is TRBD1 (6 bases). The V end was cut by 1 base, the J end by 0 bases, with 10 bases between. Germline V gene sequence: CDR1 SGHTA, CDR2 FQGNSA. The length of the CDR3 is 16 residues. The CDR3 protein is CASSLEGHYSNQPQHF. In DNA, the CDR3 is TGTGCCAGCAGCTTAGAGGGACACTATAGCAATCAGCCCCAGCATTTT.

The chain links TRBV2 to TRBJ2-7, with D possibly being TRBD1 (6 bases). Trimming took 1 base from V and 6 from J, leaving 19 bases between them. This CDR3 is 16 amino acids long. CDR1 is SNHLY, CDR2 FYNNEI, per germline. This CDR3 reads CASSEGPGTPLSEQYF. The CDR3 DNA reads as TGTGCCAGCAGTGAAGGACCCGGGACACCACTCAGCGAGCAGTACTTC.

The chain carries TRBV3-1 (or the pseudogene TRBV3-2) and TRBJ2-1, with D possibly being TRBD2 (6 bases). The CDR3 consists of 14 residues. Trimming shortened V by 2 bases and J by 12 bases, and 17 bases separated the two germline ends. CDR1 and CDR2 from the germline V gene are LGHDT and YNNKEL (reference sequence). This chain's CDR3 is CASSQSLTSLWQFF. For the CDR3, the DNA is TGTGCCAGCAGCCAATCGTTGACTAGTCTATGGCAGTTCTTC.

The chain is built from TRBV6-5 and TRBJ1-1; tentatively, D is TRBD1 (5 bases). V shed 5 bases and J shed 7 bases, with 11 bases lying between them. CDR1 MNHEY and CDR2 SVGAGI come from the germline V gene. The CDR3 length is 12 residues. CDR3 in amino acids: CASSPLQGEAFF. CDR3 coding DNA: TGTGCCAGCAGTCCCCTCCAGGGTGAAGCTTTCTTT.

V and J are TRBV27 and TRBJ2-7; TRBD2 is a possible D gene (5 bases). Germline CDR1 is MNHEY and CDR2 is SMNVEV (reference sequence). The CDR3 has 14 amino acids. The V gene lost 3 bases and the J gene lost 0 bases, with 9 bases spanning the gap. Here the CDR3 DNA reads TGTGCCAGCAGTTTCGCGGGTAGCTCCTACGAGCAGTACTTC. This gives the protein CASSFAGSSYEQYF.

Worth noting for this clone: Relative to the germline gene, one junction end is altered; a read error may explain this. J is TRBJ2-7 and V is TRBV28; tentatively, D is TRBD1 (6 bases). Germline V gene data show CDR1 as MDHEN and CDR2 as SYDVKM. The CDR3 has 11 residues. This chain's CDR3 is CASSGKRDINF. The CDR3, as DNA: TGTGCCAGCAGTGGGAAAAGGGACATAAACTTC.

This clone has just one count. The V call is TRBV27, the J call TRBJ2-2; TRBD2 matches 14 bases. Germline V gene lookup returns CDR1 MNHEY and CDR2 SMNVEV (reference sequence). The CDR3 contains 16 residues. V lost 6 bases, J lost 6 bases, and 6 bases stayed unmatched. CDR3 bases: TGTGCCAGCAGCTTGACTAGCGGGGGGGCCTCCGGGGAGCTGTTTTTT. Translation gives CASSLTSGGASGELFF.

The chain links TRBV19 to TRBJ1-5; D is ambiguous. The CDR3 runs 15 residues. The germline CDR1 and CDR2 sequences are LNHDA and SQIVND (reference sequence). The germline V and J ends were trimmed by 3 bases and 0 bases, with 9 bases remaining between them. The CDR3 bases are TGTGCCAGTAGTATTACATTCCTTAGCAATCAGCCCCAGCATTTT. It is translated as CASSITFLSNQPQHF. Looking up the rest from reference TRBV19 and TRBJ1-5 gives the full variable domain: DGGITQSPKYLFRKEGQNVTLSCEQNLNHDAMYWYRQDPGQGLRLIYYSQIVNDFQKGDIAEGYSVSREKKESFPLTVTSAQKNPTAFYLCASSITFLSNQPQHFGDGTRLSIL.

The V call is TRBV20-1, the J call TRBJ1-1; unclear D gene. Germline CDR1 and CDR2: DFQATT and SNEGSKA (reference sequence). Trimming removed 5 bases from V and 11 bases from J, with 12 bases in between. CDR3 size: 10 residues. The chain's CDR3 is CSAPTPRAFF. DNA for the CDR3: TGCAGTGCTCCAACCCCGCGGGCTTTCTTT.

The chain has TRBV11-2 and TRBJ1-2; D gene uncertain. Trimming stripped 5 bases from V and 4 bases from J, with 14 bases between. The CDR3 is 14 residues long. Per the germline V gene, CDR1 is SGHAT and CDR2 is FQNNGV. The CDR3 sequence is CASSLGGGIYGYTF. As DNA, the CDR3 is TGTGCCAGCAGCCTCGGTGGAGGGATCTATGGCTACACCTTC. Combining the CDR3 with reference TRBV11-2 and TRBJ1-2 gives the whole variable domain EAGVAQSPRYKIIEKRQSVAFWCNPISGHATLYWYQQILGQGPKLLIQFQNNGVVDDSQLPKDRFSAERLKGVDSTLKIQPAKLEDSAVYLCASSLGGGIYGYTFGSGTRLTVV.

V gene TRBV19 combines with J gene TRBJ1-5; no clear D gene. V was shortened by 5 bases and J by 3 bases, with 8 bases between the two germline ends. Germline CDR1 reads LNHDA; CDR2 reads SQIVND (reference sequence). This CDR3 comprises 13 residues. In nucleotides, the CDR3 is TGTGCCAGTAGTGAGGGCAACAATCAGCCCCAGCATTTT. Residues: CASSEGNNQPQHF. The variable domain in full, completed from reference TRBV19 and TRBJ1-5, reads DGGITQSPKYLFRKEGQNVTLSCEQNLNHDAMYWYRQDPGQGLRLIYYSQIVNDFQKGDIAEGYSVSREKKESFPLTVTSAQKNPTAFYLCASSEGNNQPQHFGDGTRLSIL.

This clone was observed once. This chain joins TRBV14 and TRBJ2-5, with 8 bases identical to TRBD2. Germline V gene data show CDR1 as SGHDN and CDR2 as FVKESK. V was pared by 1 base and J by 7 bases, with 14 bases of the junction left unmatched. This CDR3 contains 17 residues. CDR3 amino acids: CASSQVWGSGSIGTQYF. CDR3 sequence (DNA): TGTGCCAGCAGCCAAGTGTGGGGAAGCGGGAGTATCGGGACCCAGTACTTC. Combining the CDR3 with reference TRBV14 and TRBJ2-5 gives the whole variable domain EAGVTQFPSHSVIEKGQTVTLRCDPISGHDNLYWYRRVMGKEIKFLLHFVKESKQDESGMPNNRFLAERTGGTYSTLKVQPAELEDSGVYFCASSQVWGSGSIGTQYFGPGTRLLVL.

Of note for this clone: A read error may produce the germline difference seen at one junction end. The chain combines TRBV6-1 with TRBJ2-6, with D tentatively TRBD1 (6 bases). Germline loops: CDR1 MNHNS, CDR2 SASEGT. The length of the CDR3 is 19 residues. CDR3: CASSELNPRGASGANVLTF. Here the CDR3 DNA reads TGCGCCAGCAGTGAACTCAATCCCAGGGGAGCATCTGGGGCCAACGTCCTGACTTTC.

The chain carries TRBV7-9 and TRBJ1-2, with D perhaps matching TRBD1 (6 bases). Germline V lookup: CDR1 SEHNR, CDR2 FQNEAQ (reference sequence). The V and J ends lost 1 base and 4 bases respectively, with 19 bases between them. CDR3 size: 17 residues. DNA for the CDR3: TGTGCCAGCAGCTTAGAAAAAGGGCGGGGGGCAGGCTATGGCTACACCTTC. It encodes CASSLEKGRGAGYGYTF. Complete variable domain (other parts from reference TRBV7-9 and TRBJ1-2): DTGVSQNPRHKITKRGQNVTFRCDPISEHNRLYWYRQTLGQGPEFLTYFQNEAQLEKSRLLSDRFSAERPKGSFSTLEIQRTEQGDSAMYLCASSLEKGRGAGYGYTFGSGTRLTVV.

The chain joins TRBV6-6 to TRBJ2-1; 7 bases are a match to TRBD1. Germline V gene data show CDR1 as MNHNY and CDR2 as SVGAGI (reference sequence). This CDR3 contains 12 residues. Unmatched junction bases numbered 6, after V lost 8 bases and J lost 8 bases. The CDR3 sequence is CASRTGWDEQFF. The CDR3 coding sequence is TGTGCCAGCCGGACAGGTTGGGATGAGCAGTTCTTC.